The clone carrying this T cell receptor beta chain was seen only once. Some clones are missing from TCRdb's copy, which holds only in-frame ones; the method was immunoSEQ multiplex PCR. This sample has some 150,000 clones, with roughly nine tenths found just once. This record comes from a study of blood T cell repertoires in COVID-19. This CDR3 is 13 amino acids long. Germline V gives CDR1 MDHEN, CDR2 SYDVKM. V lost 6 bases and J lost 8, with 16 bases in between. The chain employs TRBV28 and TRBJ1-2; TRBD1 might be the D (6 bases). Sequencing input: peripheral blood. This receptor was obtained from a woman aged 70-85 years with acute or convalescent COVID-19. The CDR3 nucleotides are TGTGCCAGCAGCTTACTCGGGGGGCTAGGCTACACCTTC. Translated: CASSLLGGLGYTF.